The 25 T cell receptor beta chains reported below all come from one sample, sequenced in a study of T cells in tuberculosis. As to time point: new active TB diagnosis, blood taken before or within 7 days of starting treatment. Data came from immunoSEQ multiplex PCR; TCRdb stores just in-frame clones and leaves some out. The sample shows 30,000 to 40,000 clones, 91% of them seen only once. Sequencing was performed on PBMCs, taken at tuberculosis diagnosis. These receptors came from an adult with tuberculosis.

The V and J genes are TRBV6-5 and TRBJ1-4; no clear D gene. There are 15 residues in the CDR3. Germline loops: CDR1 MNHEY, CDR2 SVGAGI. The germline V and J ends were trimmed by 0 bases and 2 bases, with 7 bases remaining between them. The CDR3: CASSYSRITNEKLFF. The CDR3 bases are TGTGCCAGCAGTTACTCGAGAATTACTAATGAAAAACTGTTTTTT.

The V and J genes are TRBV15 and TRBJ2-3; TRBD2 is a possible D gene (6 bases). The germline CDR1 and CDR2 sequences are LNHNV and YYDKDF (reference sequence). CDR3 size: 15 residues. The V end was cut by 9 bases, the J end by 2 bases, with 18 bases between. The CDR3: CATSQPGLYTDTQYF. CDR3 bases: TGTGCCACGTCCCAACCGGGACTTTACACAGATACGCAGTATTTT.

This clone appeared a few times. CDR3 in amino acids: CASSVGAGTNYGYTF. The CDR3 coding sequence is TGTGCCAGCAGCGTAGGGGCAGGGACTAACTATGGCTACACCTTC. V and J are TRBV9 and TRBJ1-2; D is possibly TRBD1 (5 bases). Trimming took off 0 bases at V and 0 bases at J, with 9 bases between the two ends. CDR3 length equals 15 residues. Germline V gene sequence: CDR1 SGDLS, CDR2 YYNGEE.

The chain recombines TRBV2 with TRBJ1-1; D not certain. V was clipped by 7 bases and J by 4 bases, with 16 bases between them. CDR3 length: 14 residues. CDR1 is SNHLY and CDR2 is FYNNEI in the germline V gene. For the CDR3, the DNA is TGTGCCAGCATCCTCGGCGGGGAGACCACTGAAGCTTTCTTT. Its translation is CASILGGETTEAFF.

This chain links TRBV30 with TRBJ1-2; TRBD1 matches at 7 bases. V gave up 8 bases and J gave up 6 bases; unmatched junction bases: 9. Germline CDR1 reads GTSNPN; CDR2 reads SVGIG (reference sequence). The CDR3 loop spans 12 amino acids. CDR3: CALWKGAHGYTF. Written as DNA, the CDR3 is TGTGCCCTTTGGAAGGGGGCTCATGGCTACACCTTC.

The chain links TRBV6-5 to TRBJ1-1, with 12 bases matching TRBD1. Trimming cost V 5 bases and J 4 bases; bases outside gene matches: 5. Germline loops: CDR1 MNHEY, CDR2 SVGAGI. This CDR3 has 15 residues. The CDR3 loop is CASSTGTGGGTEAFF. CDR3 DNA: TGTGCCAGCAGTACCGGGACAGGGGGCGGCACTGAAGCTTTCTTT.

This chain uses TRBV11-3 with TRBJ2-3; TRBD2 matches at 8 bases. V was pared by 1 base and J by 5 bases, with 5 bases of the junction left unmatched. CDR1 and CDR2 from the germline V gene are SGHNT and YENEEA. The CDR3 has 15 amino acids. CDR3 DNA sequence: TGTGCCAGCAGCTTAGGCACTAGCGGAGGAGATACGCAGTATTTT. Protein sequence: CASSLGTSGGDTQYF.

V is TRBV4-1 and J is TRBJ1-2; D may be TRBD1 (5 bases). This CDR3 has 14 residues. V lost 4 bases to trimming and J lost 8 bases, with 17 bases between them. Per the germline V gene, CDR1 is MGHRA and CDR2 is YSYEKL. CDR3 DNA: TGCGCCAGCAGCCCAGCCCGGGGGAGACGGGGCTACACCTTC. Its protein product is CASSPARGRRGYTF.

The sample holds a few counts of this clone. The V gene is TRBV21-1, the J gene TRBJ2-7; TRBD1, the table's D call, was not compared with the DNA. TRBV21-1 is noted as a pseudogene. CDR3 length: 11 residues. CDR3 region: CASSLYATQYV. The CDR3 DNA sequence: TGTGCCAGCAGCTTGTACGCAACGCAGTACGTC.

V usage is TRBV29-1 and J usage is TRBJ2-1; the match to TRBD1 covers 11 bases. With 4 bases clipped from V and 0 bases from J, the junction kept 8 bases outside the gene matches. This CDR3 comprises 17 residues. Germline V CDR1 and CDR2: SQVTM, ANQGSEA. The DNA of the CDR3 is TGCAGCGTTGGGACAGGGGGCGAAGGATTCTCCTACAATGAGCAGTTCTTC. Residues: CSVGTGGEGFSYNEQFF.

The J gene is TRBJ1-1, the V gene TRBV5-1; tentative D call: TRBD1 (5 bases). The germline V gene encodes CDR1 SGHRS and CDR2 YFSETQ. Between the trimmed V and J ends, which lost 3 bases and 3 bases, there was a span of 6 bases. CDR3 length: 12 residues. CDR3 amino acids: CASSWGDTEAFF. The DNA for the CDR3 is TGCGCCAGCAGCTGGGGGGACACTGAAGCTTTCTTT.

For the CDR3, the DNA is TGTGCCACCAGCAGGGGAGACAGGGATGCGACTGAAGCTTTCTTT. As protein: CATSRGDRDATEAFF. The V and J genes are TRBV15 and TRBJ1-1; 7 bases line up with TRBD1. The germline gives CDR1 LNHNV, CDR2 YYDKDF (reference sequence). This CDR3 has 15 residues. V lost 3 bases, J lost 5 bases, and 9 bases stayed unmatched.

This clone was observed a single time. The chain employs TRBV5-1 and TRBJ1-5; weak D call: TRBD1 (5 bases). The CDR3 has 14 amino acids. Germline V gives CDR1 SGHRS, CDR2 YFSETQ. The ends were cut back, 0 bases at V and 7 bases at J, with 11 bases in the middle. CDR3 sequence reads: CASSLEGVGQPQHF. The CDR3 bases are TGCGCCAGCAGCTTGGAAGGGGTAGGGCAGCCCCAGCATTTT.

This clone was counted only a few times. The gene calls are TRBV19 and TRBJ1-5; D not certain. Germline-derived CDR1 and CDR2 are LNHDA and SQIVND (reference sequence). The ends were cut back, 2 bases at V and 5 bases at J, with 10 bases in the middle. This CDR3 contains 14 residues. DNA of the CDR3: TGTGCCAGTAGTATAAGCGGACTTTATCAGCCCCAGCATTTT. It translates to CASSISGLYQPQHF.

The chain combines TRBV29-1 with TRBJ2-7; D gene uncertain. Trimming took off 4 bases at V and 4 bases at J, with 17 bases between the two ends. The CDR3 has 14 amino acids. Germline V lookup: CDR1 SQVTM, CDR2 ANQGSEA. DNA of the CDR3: TGCAGCGTTGTCCAGGATGTGAATCTTTACGAGCAGTACTTC. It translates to CSVVQDVNLYEQYF.

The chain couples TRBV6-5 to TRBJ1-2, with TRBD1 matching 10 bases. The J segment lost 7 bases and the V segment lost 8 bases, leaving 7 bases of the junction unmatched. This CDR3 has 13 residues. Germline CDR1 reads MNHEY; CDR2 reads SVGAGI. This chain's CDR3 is CASGDRGPGGYTF. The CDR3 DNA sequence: TGTGCCAGCGGAGACAGGGGGCCGGGTGGCTACACCTTC.

The CDR3 protein is CASSIGRGSNSPLHF. In nucleotides, the CDR3 is TGTGCCAGTAGTATAGGCAGGGGTAGTAATTCACCCCTCCACTTT. This sequence joins TRBV19 and TRBJ1-6, with a weak D call TRBD1 (6 bases). The germline V gene has CDR1 LNHDA and CDR2 SQIVND (reference sequence). The CDR3 consists of 15 residues. Trimming left V 1 base short and J 6 bases short, with 10 bases between. The variable domain in full, completed from reference TRBV19 and TRBJ1-6, reads DGGITQSPKYLFRKEGQNVTLSCEQNLNHDAMYWYRQDPGQGLRLIYYSQIVNDFQKGDIAEGYSVSREKKESFPLTVTSAQKNPTAFYLCASSIGRGSNSPLHFGNGTRLTVT.

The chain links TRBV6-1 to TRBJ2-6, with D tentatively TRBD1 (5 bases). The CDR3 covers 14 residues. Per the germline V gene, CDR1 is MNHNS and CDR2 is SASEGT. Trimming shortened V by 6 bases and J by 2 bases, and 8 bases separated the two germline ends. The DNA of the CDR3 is TGTGCCAGCAGCCAGGGCCCTGGGGCCAACGTCCTGACTTTC. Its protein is CASSQGPGANVLTF.

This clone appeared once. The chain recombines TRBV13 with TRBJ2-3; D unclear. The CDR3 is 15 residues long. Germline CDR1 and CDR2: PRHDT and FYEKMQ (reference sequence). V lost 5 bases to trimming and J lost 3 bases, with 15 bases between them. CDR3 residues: CASSPASIWTDTQYF. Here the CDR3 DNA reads TGTGCCAGCAGCCCAGCTAGTATATGGACAGATACGCAGTATTTT.

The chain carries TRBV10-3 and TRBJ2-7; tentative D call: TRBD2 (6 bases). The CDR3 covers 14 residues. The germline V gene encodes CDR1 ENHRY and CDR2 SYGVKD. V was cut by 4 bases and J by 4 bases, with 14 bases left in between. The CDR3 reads CAISGGGGGYEQYV. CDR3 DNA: TGTGCCATCAGTGGGGGAGGTGGTGGTTACGAGCAGTACGTC.

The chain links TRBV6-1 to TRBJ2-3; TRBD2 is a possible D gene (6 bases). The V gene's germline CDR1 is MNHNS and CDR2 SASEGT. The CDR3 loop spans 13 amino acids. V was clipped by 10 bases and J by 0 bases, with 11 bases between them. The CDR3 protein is CATVAESTDTQYF. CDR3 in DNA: TGTGCCACCGTAGCGGAAAGCACAGATACGCAGTATTTT.

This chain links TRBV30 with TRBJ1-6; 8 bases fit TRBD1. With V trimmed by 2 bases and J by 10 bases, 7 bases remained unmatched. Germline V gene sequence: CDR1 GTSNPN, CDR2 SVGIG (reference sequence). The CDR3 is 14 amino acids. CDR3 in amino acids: CAWSFSGGRSPLHF. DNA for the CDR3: TGTGCCTGGAGTTTCTCAGGGGGCAGGTCACCCCTCCACTTT.

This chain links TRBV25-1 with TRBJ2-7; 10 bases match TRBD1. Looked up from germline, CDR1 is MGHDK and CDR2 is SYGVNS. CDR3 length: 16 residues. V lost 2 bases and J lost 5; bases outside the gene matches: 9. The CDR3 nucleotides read TGTGCCAGCAGTGAAGCCCCGGGACAGGGGTTCAACGAGCAGTACTTC. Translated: CASSEAPGQGFNEQYF.

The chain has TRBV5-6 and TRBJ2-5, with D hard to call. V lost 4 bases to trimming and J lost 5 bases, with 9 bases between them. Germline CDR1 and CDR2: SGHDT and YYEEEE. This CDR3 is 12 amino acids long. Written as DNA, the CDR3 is TGTGCCAGCAGCCCCAGGTGGGAGACCCAGTACTTC. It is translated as CASSPRWETQYF. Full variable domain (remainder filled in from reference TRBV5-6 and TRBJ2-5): DAGVTQSPTHLIKTRGQQVTLRCSPKSGHDTVSWYQQALGQGPQFIFQYYEEEERQRGNFPDRFSGHQFPNYSSELNVNALLLGDSALYLCASSPRWETQYFGPGTRLLVL.

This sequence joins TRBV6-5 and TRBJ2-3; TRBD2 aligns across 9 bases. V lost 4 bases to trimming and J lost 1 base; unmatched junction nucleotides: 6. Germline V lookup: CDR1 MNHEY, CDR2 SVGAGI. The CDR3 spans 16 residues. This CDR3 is CASSFKAGGGTDTQYF. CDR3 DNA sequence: TGTGCCAGCAGTTTCAAAGCGGGGGGAGGCACAGATACGCAGTATTTT.